The 4 T cell receptor beta chains below were found in one sample sequenced in a study of T cell responses to AZD1222 COVID-19 vaccine. This table comes from immunoSEQ multiplex PCR, and its TCRdb copy is limited to in-frame clones, with some not included. Found here are roughly 120,000 clones, approximately 90% of them singletons; the top ten hold around 7.7%. The sample in question was peripheral blood, obtained on day 0 of AZD1222 vaccination. Source of these receptors: an adult in good health.

This clone was observed a few times. The chain recombines TRBV25-1 with TRBJ2-1; 14 bases align to TRBD2. Germline V gives CDR1 MGHDK, CDR2 SYGVNS. V lost 5 bases and J lost 7; bases outside the gene matches: 10. The CDR3 consists of 17 residues. The CDR3 DNA follows: TGTGCCAGCAGTCCGACTAGCGGGGGGGCCCGGGATAATGAGCAGTTCTTC. Amino acid sequence: CASSPTSGGARDNEQFF.

This clone was found once. V is TRBV5-1 and J is TRBJ2-7; 8 positions agree with TRBD2. Germline V gives CDR1 SGHRS, CDR2 YFSETQ. The CDR3 is 13 residues long. Germline trimming cut 5 bases from V and 3 bases from J; bases unmatched to any gene: 4. In DNA, the CDR3 is TGCGCCAGCAGGACTAGCGATTACTACGAGCAGTACTTC. Residues: CASRTSDYYEQYF.

The chain recombines TRBV4-1 with TRBJ2-7; possibly TRBD2 for D (6 bases). This CDR3 contains 16 residues. Germline values: CDR1 MGHRA, CDR2 YSYEKL. V was shortened by 1 base and J by 3 bases, with 16 bases between the two germline ends. The CDR3 DNA sequence: TGCGCCAGCAGCCAAGTCGCGGGACGCCGAAGCTACGAGCAGTACTTC. Translation: CASSQVAGRRSYEQYF.

This chain joins TRBV5-8 and TRBJ1-1; TRBD1 agrees at 12 bases. V dropped 2 bases and J dropped 9; count of bases not matched to a gene: 2. The CDR3 is made up of 13 amino acids. Germline values: CDR1 SGHTS, CDR2 YDEGEE. The CDR3 spells CASSFGTGGQAFF. The CDR3 DNA follows: TGTGCCAGCAGCTTCGGGACAGGGGGCCAAGCTTTCTTT. The full variable domain, with the rest looked up from reference TRBV5-8 and TRBJ1-1, is EAGVTQSPTHLIKTRGQQATLRCSPISGHTSVYWYQQALGLGLQFLLWYDEGEERNRGNFPPRFSGRQFPNYSSELNVNALELEDSALYLCASSFGTGGQAFFGQGTRLTVV.